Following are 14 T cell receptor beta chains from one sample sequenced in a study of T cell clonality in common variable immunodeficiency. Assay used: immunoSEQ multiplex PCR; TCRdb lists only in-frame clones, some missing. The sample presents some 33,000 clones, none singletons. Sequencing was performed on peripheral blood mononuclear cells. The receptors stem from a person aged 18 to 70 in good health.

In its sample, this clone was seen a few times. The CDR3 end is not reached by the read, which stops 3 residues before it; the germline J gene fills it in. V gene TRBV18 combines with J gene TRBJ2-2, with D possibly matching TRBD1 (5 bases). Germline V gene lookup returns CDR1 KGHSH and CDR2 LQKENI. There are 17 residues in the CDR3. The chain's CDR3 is CASSPLNTGPGANVLFF. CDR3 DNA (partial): TGTGCCAGCTCACCCCTTAACACAGGTCCTGGGGCCAACGTG.

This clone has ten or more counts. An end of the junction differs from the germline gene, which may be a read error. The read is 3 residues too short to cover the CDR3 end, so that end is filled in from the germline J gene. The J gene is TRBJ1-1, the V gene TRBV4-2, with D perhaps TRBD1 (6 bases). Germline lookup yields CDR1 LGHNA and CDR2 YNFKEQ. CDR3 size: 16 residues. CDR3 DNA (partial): TGCGCCAGCAGCCAAGACAGGATGCAGGGCGACACTGAA. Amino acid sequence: CASSQDRMQGDTE. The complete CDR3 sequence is CASSQDRMQGDTEAFF.

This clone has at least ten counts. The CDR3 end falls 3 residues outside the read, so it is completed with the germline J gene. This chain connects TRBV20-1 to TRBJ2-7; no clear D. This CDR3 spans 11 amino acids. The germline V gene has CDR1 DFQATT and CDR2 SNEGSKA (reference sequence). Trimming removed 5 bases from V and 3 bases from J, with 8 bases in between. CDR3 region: CSALPVYEQYF. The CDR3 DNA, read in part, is TGCAGTGCTCTCCCCGTCTACGAG.

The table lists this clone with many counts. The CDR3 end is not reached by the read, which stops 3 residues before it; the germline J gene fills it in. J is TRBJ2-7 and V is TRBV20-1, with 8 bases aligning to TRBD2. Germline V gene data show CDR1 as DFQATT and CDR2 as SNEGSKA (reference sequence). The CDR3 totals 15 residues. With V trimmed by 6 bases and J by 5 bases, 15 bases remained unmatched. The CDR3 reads CSAIHRDDGGDEQYF. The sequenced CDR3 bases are TGCAGTGCCATCCACAGGGACGACGGGGGGGACGAG.

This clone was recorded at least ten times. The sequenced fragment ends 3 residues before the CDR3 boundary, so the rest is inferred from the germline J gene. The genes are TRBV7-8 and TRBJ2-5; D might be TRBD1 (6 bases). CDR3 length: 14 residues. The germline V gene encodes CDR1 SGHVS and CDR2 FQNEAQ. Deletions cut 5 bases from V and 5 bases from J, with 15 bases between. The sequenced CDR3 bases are TGTGCCAGCAGCCCAACAGGGTACCGGGAGACC. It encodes CASSPTGYRET. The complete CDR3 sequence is CASSPTGYRETQYF.

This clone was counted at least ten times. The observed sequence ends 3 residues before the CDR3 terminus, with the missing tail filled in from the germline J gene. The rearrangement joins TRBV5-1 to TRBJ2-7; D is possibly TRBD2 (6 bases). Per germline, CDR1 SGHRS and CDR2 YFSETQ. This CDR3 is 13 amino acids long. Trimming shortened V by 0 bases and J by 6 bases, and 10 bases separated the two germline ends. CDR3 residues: CASSLVEGFEQYF. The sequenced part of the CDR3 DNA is TGCGCCAGCAGCTTGGTGGAGGGGTTCGAG.

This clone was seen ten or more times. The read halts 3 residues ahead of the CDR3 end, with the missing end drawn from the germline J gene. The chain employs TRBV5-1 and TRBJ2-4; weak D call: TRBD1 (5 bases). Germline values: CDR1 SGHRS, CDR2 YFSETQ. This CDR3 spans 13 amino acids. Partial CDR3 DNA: TGCGCCAGCAGCTTGGCAGGGAACTATGGT. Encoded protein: CASSLAGNYG. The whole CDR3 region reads CASSLAGNYGQYF.

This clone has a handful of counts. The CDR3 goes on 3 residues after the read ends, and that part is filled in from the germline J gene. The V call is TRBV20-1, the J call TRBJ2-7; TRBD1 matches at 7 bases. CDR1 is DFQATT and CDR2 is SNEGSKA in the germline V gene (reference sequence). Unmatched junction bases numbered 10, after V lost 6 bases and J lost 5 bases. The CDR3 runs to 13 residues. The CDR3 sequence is CSAVPGQSHEQYF. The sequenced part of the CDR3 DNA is TGCAGTGCCGTTCCGGGACAGTCCCACGAG.

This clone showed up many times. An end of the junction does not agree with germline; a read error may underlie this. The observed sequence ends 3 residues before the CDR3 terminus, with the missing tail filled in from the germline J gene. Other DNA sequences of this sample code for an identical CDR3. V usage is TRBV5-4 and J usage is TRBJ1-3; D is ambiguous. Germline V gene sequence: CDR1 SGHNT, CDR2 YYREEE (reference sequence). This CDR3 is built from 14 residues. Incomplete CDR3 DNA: TGTGCCAGCACCACACCTAGCTCTGGAAACACA. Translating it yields CASTTPSSGNT. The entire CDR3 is CASTTPSSGNTIYF.

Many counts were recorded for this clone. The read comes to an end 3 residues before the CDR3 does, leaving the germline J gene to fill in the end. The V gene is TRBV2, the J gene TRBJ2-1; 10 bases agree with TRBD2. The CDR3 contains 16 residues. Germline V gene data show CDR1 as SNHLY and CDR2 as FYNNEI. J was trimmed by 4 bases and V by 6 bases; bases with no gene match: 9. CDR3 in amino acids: CASSAGTSERYNEQFF. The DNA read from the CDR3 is TGTGCCAGCAGCGCCGGGACTAGCGAGCGATACAATGAG.

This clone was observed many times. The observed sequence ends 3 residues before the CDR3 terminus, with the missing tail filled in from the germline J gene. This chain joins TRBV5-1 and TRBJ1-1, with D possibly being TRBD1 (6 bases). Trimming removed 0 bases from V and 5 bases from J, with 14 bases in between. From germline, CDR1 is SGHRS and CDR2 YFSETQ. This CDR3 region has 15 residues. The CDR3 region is CASSLGQARGTEAFF. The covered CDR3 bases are TGCGCCAGCAGCTTGGGACAGGCTAGGGGAACTGAA.

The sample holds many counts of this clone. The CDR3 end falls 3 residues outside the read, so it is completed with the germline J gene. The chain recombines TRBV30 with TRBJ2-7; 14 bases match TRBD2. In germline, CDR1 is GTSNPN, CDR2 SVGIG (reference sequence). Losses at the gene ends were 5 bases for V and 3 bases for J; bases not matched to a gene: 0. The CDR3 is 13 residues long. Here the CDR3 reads CAWGLAGGYEQYF. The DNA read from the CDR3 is TGTGCCTGGGGACTAGCGGGGGGCTACGAG.

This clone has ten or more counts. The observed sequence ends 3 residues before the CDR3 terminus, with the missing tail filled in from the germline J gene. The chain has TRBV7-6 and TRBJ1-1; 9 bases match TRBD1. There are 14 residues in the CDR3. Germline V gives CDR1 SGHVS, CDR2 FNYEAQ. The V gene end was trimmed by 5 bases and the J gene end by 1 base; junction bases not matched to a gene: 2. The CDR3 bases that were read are TGTGCCAGCAGCCACAGGGGGCCGAACACTGAA. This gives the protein CASSHRGPNTE. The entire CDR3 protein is CASSHRGPNTEAFF.

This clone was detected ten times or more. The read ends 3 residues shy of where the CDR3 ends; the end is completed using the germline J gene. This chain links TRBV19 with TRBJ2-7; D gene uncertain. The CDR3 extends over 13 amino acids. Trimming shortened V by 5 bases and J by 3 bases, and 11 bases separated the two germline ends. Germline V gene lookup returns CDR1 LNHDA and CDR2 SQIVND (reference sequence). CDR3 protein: CASSPGSNYEQYF. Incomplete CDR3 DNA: TGTGCCAGTAGTCCGGGTTCGAACTACGAG.